Listed here are 27 T cell receptor beta chains from one sample, sequenced in a study of radiation and T cells in renal cell carcinoma (dated by TCRdb to about 2020). The meaning of the sample's time point label: blood 2 weeks post-SBRT. The treatment or condition label of this sample denotes: 15 Gy SBRT to primary tumor, nephrectomy 4 weeks later. The method was the immunoSEQ multiplex PCR assay. Drawn from immuneACCESS, this table holds only the in-frame rearrangements with V and J called that TCRdb kept. Clones are partly lost; checked studies trace under half to an unresolved V gene and leave the rest unexplained. Here the sample has 100,000 to 150,000 clones; around 82% occur a single time. Approximately 5% of the sample is held by the ten biggest clonotypes. The sequencing used blood, collected from a patient whose treatment included radiotherapy and nephrectomy. Every receptor here comes from a man aged 50 to 59 with renal cell carcinoma.

This sequence joins TRBV19 and TRBJ2-7; D not resolved. Germline CDR1 reads LNHDA; CDR2 reads SQIVND (reference sequence). The CDR3 covers 12 residues. Trimming left V 11 bases short and J 3 bases short, with 14 bases between. The CDR3 region is CAGNRRNYEQYF. The CDR3 DNA is TGTGCCGGCAACAGACGGAACTACGAGCAGTACTTC. The full variable domain, in which reference TRBV19 and TRBJ2-7 provide the parts outside the CDR3, is DGGITQSPKYLFRKEGQNVTLSCEQNLNHDAMYWYRQDPGQGLRLIYYSQIVNDFQKGDIAEGYSVSREKKESFPLTVTSAQKNPTAFYLCAGNRRNYEQYFGPGTRLTVT.

The J gene is TRBJ1-2, the V gene TRBV28; D is undetermined. Germline CDR1 MDHEN, CDR2 SYDVKM. The CDR3 consists of 13 residues. Trimming stripped 10 bases from V and 3 bases from J, with 15 bases between. CDR3 sequence: CATFRDDYYGYTF. The CDR3 coding sequence is TGTGCCACTTTCCGGGATGACTACTATGGCTACACCTTC.

Concerning this clone: This CDR3 is also generated by other DNA sequences in the sample. The chain joins TRBV28 to TRBJ1-1, with TRBD1 matching 10 bases. CDR1 and CDR2 (germline): MDHEN, SYDVKM. V shed 4 bases, J shed 0 bases, and the junction held 5 bases outside the gene matches. The CDR3 has 16 amino acids. CDR3: CASSSRDRGMNTEAFF. The CDR3 bases are TGTGCCAGCAGTTCTAGGGACAGGGGCATGAACACTGAAGCTTTCTTT.

The chain uses TRBV7-6 and TRBJ2-3; D may match TRBD1 or TRBD2 (6 bases each). The germline V and J ends were trimmed by 5 bases and 5 bases, with 8 bases remaining between them. There are 12 residues in the CDR3. Germline-derived CDR1 and CDR2 are SGHVS and FNYEAQ. The CDR3 is CASSRGLDTQYF. CDR3 nucleotide sequence: TGTGCCAGCAGCCGGGGGCTAGATACGCAGTATTTT.

V gene TRBV21-1 combines with J gene TRBJ1-5. TRBV21-1 is listed as a pseudogene. The CDR3 runs to 13 residues. The CDR3 is CARRGNSNQPQHF. In nucleotides, the CDR3 is TGTGCCAGGAGGGGCAATAGCAATCAGCCCCAGCATTTT.

J is TRBJ2-3 and V is TRBV30; D gene ambiguous. CDR1 and CDR2 (germline): GTSNPN, SVGIG (reference sequence). The CDR3 is 12 amino acids. Trimming pared 4 bases from V and 2 bases from J, leaving 7 bases between. The DNA for the CDR3 is TGTGCCTGGAAATTACCCACAGATACGCAGTATTTT. Its protein is CAWKLPTDTQYF.

This sequence joins TRBV19 and TRBJ1-1; no definite D call. CDR3 length: 15 residues. Trimming took 1 base from V and 1 from J, leaving 10 bases between them. The germline CDR1 and CDR2 sequences are LNHDA and SQIVND (reference sequence). As DNA, the CDR3 is TGTGCCAGTAGTATAGGGGGATGGGGGAACACTGAAGCTTTCTTT. It specifies CASSIGGWGNTEAFF. The complete variable domain, with remaining parts taken from reference TRBV19 and TRBJ1-1, reads DGGITQSPKYLFRKEGQNVTLSCEQNLNHDAMYWYRQDPGQGLRLIYYSQIVNDFQKGDIAEGYSVSREKKESFPLTVTSAQKNPTAFYLCASSIGGWGNTEAFFGQGTRLTVV.

The chain recombines TRBV2 with TRBJ2-1; 8 bases map to TRBD1. V trimming: 9 bases; J trimming: 0 bases; junction bases outside the gene matches: 13. The CDR3 loop spans 17 amino acids. Per the germline V gene, CDR1 is SNHLY and CDR2 is FYNNEI. The CDR3 DNA reads TGTGCCAGGCATCCGGGACAGGAAATAAGCTCCTACAATGAGCAGTTCTTC. Translated, it gives CARHPGQEISSYNEQFF.

The genes are TRBV29-1 and TRBJ2-7; D is uncertain. Trimming stripped 2 bases from V and 0 bases from J, with 14 bases between. The CDR3 is 15 residues long. Germline CDR1 is SQVTM and CDR2 is ANQGSEA. The CDR3: CSVETGLSSSYEQYF. CDR3 DNA sequence: TGCAGCGTTGAAACCGGGCTTTCTAGCTCCTACGAGCAGTACTTC.

The chain has TRBV30 and TRBJ2-1, with 8 bases aligning to TRBD1. Germline V gene data show CDR1 as GTSNPN and CDR2 as SVGIG (reference sequence). With 3 bases clipped from V and 7 bases from J, the junction kept 11 bases outside the gene matches. The CDR3 sequence is 15 residues long. CDR3 sequence reads: CAWRDPRTGFNEQFF. The CDR3 region has the DNA TGTGCCTGGAGGGACCCCCGGACAGGGTTTAATGAGCAGTTCTTC.

This sequence joins TRBV9 and TRBJ2-3; tentatively, D is TRBD1 or TRBD2 (6 bases each). Germline V gene data show CDR1 as SGDLS and CDR2 as YYNGEE. The length of the CDR3 is 15 residues. V was shortened by 1 base and J by 0 bases, with 9 bases between the two germline ends. This CDR3 reads CASSVRGRSTDTQYF. In DNA form, the CDR3 reads TGTGCCAGCAGCGTAAGGGGGAGGAGCACAGATACGCAGTATTTT.

This chain connects TRBV7-6 to TRBJ2-2; the D is unclear. Germline assignment: CDR1 SGHVS and CDR2 FNYEAQ. V was trimmed by 4 bases and J by 0 bases, leaving 9 bases between them. CDR3 length: 15 residues. Written as DNA, the CDR3 is TGTGCCAGCAGCTCCGGTAGTTCGAACACCGGGGAGCTGTTTTTT. Amino acids: CASSSGSSNTGELFF.

This chain uses TRBV7-9 with TRBJ1-6; D not certain. This CDR3 spans 14 amino acids. V lost 7 bases and J 9 bases, leaving 16 bases between the germline ends. Germline V gives CDR1 SEHNR, CDR2 FQNEAQ (reference sequence). CDR3 nucleotide sequence: TGTGCCAGCACCTGGGAGGAGGTGACTTCACCCCTCCACTTT. Amino acids: CASTWEEVTSPLHF.

V is TRBV7-9 and J is TRBJ1-3; D is unresolved. The CDR3 spans 13 residues. The ends were cut back, 5 bases at V and 4 bases at J, with 9 bases in the middle. Germline V gene sequence: CDR1 SEHNR, CDR2 FQNEAQ (reference sequence). The CDR3 DNA follows: TGTGCCAGCAGCCTCTTCGAAGGAAACACCATATATTTT. Translation gives CASSLFEGNTIYF. The full variable domain, with the rest looked up from reference TRBV7-9 and TRBJ1-3, is DTGVSQNPRHKITKRGQNVTFRCDPISEHNRLYWYRQTLGQGPEFLTYFQNEAQLEKSRLLSDRFSAERPKGSFSTLEIQRTEQGDSAMYLCASSLFEGNTIYFGEGSWLTVV.

This sequence joins TRBV7-3 and TRBJ2-1; 8 bases agree with TRBD1. CDR1 and CDR2 from the germline V gene are SGHTA and FQGTGA. Unmatched junction bases numbered 7, after V lost 5 bases and J lost 4 bases. The length of the CDR3 is 15 residues. CDR3 loop: CASSLDRAQYNEQFF. CDR3 coding DNA: TGTGCCAGCAGCCTGGACAGGGCACAATACAATGAGCAGTTCTTC.

The rearrangement joins TRBV6-6 to TRBJ2-1; the match to TRBD2 covers 8 bases. CDR1 is MNHNY, CDR2 SVGAGI, per germline (reference sequence). The CDR3 length is 15 residues. Losses at the gene ends were 5 bases for V and 2 bases for J; bases not matched to a gene: 5. The CDR3 bases are TGTGCCAGCAGTCTCAGAGCGGGAGCCTACAATGAGCAGTTCTTC. It yields the protein CASSLRAGAYNEQFF.

Concerning this clone itself: One junction end disagrees with the germline gene, perhaps due to a read error. CDR3 DNA sequence: TGTGCTAGCAGCTTTTCCGACCGCGGGGAGCTGTTTTTT. This sequence encodes CASSFSDRGELFF. The V call is TRBV7-7, the J call TRBJ2-2; no firm D call. Germline V CDR1 and CDR2: SSHAT, FNYEAQ (reference sequence). The CDR3 runs to 13 residues.

The DNA of the CDR3 is TGTGCCAGCAGTTTATCCCCCCAGGTGCCCCAGCCCCAGCATTTT. It yields the protein CASSLSPQVPQPQHF. This chain uses TRBV27 with TRBJ1-5; D unresolved. Germline CDR1 and CDR2: MNHEY and SMNVEV (reference sequence). The CDR3 loop spans 15 amino acids. V shed 0 bases and J shed 7 bases, with 13 bases lying between them.

The chain links TRBV10-3 to TRBJ1-5; D is ambiguous. The ends were cut back, 7 bases at V and 9 bases at J, with 16 bases in the middle. The CDR3 extends over 13 amino acids. CDR1 and CDR2 from the germline V gene are ENHRY and SYGVKD. The CDR3: CAITESPDGPQHF. The CDR3 nucleotides read TGTGCCATCACCGAGTCGCCGGACGGGCCCCAGCATTTT.

This chain joins TRBV10-3 and TRBJ2-3; 8 bases map to TRBD2. In germline, CDR1 is ENHRY, CDR2 SYGVKD. With 4 bases clipped from V and 3 bases from J, the junction kept 6 bases outside the gene matches. CDR3 size: 15 residues. In nucleotides, the CDR3 is TGTGCCATCAGTGGGGGGACTAGTGCAACAGATACGCAGTATTTT. Its translation is CAISGGTSATDTQYF.

The V gene is TRBV4-2, the J gene TRBJ2-1, with 12 bases identical to TRBD2. CDR3 length: 21 residues. The V gene's germline CDR1 is LGHNA and CDR2 YNFKEQ. V lost 4 bases, J lost 0 bases, and 16 bases stayed unmatched. The CDR3 nucleotides read TGTGCCAGCAGCCTCCAAGAGACTAGCGGGAGAGCATTTCGCTCCTACAATGAGCAGTTCTTC. Amino acids: CASSLQETSGRAFRSYNEQFF.

V usage is TRBV23-1 and J usage is TRBJ2-5, with D possibly being TRBD2 (6 bases). TRBV23-1 is known as an ORF, though its function is uncertain. The CDR3 runs to 16 residues. Trimming took off 4 bases at V and 5 bases at J, with 20 bases between the two ends. The CDR3 DNA reads as TGCGCCAGCAGTCCGTGGAGGGACGCCGGATGGGAGACCCAGTACTTC. Encoded protein: CASSPWRDAGWETQYF.

In this sample, this clone turned up many times. The chain joins TRBV27 to TRBJ2-4, with D unclear. Trimming left V 0 bases short and J 8 bases short, with 8 bases between. The CDR3 loop spans 13 amino acids. Germline V gives CDR1 MNHEY, CDR2 SMNVEV (reference sequence). The CDR3 sequence is CASSLSGRDIQYF. CDR3 sequence (DNA): TGTGCCAGCAGTTTATCGGGTAGGGACATTCAGTACTTC.

Here the CDR3 reads CASSVALAGRGEQFF. CDR3 in DNA: TGTGCCAGCAGCGTAGCCCTAGCCGGACGGGGTGAGCAGTTCTTC. V usage is TRBV9 and J usage is TRBJ2-1, with D perhaps TRBD2 (5 bases). The CDR3 is 15 amino acids. Deletions cut 0 bases from V and 9 bases from J, with 16 bases between. Germline-derived CDR1 and CDR2 are SGDLS and YYNGEE.

This clone was seen a few times. The V gene is TRBV30, the J gene TRBJ1-1, with TRBD1 as a possible D gene (6 bases). Trimming pared 2 bases from V and 4 bases from J, leaving 11 bases between. Germline V gene data show CDR1 as GTSNPN and CDR2 as SVGIG (reference sequence). CDR3 size: 13 residues. CDR3 DNA sequence: TGTGCCTGGAGTACGCACAGGGCCACTGAAGCTTTCTTT. Translated: CAWSTHRATEAFF.

This chain connects TRBV5-1 to TRBJ2-7, with 9 bases lining up with TRBD1. CDR1 and CDR2 (germline): SGHRS, YFSETQ. The CDR3 is 14 amino acids. V gave up 4 bases and J gave up 3 bases; unmatched junction bases: 5. CDR3 in DNA: TGCGCCAGCAGCACAGGACAGGGGATCTACGAGCAGTACTTC. Translated: CASSTGQGIYEQYF.

The V and J genes are TRBV6-5 and TRBJ2-5; the D is unclear. The CDR3 has 13 amino acids. Trimming pared 6 bases from V and 5 bases from J, leaving 13 bases between. Per the germline V gene, CDR1 is MNHEY and CDR2 is SVGAGI. The CDR3 spells CASRTLLGETQYF. The CDR3 bases are TGTGCCAGCAGAACCCTGTTAGGGGAGACCCAGTACTTC.